What follows are 22 T cell receptor beta chains derived from one specimen sequenced in a study of cytomegalovirus exposure and HLA in healthy donors. A multiplex PCR was run with 60 Vbeta primers and 13 Jbeta primers. Produced via immunoSEQ multiplex PCR; TCRdb's table is partial and in-frame only. The table records some 140,000 clones, about 76% of them present only once. Sequencing used PBMCs. Source of these receptors: a man aged 25-45 years in good health and CMV-seropositive.

The chain combines TRBV30 with TRBJ1-3; no definite D call. V shed 0 bases and J shed 2 bases, with 8 bases lying between them. From germline, CDR1 is GTSNPN and CDR2 SVGIG (reference sequence). The CDR3 spans 14 residues. The CDR3 coding sequence is TGTGCCTGGAGTGTTTCGTTAACTGGAAACACCATATATTTT. It encodes CAWSVSLTGNTIYF. The full variable domain, rest sourced from reference TRBV30 and TRBJ1-3, is SQTIHQWPATLVQPVGSPLSLECTVEGTSNPNLYWYRQAAGRGLQLLFYSVGIGQISSEVPQNLSASRPQDRQFILSSKKLLLSDSGFYLCAWSVSLTGNTIYFGEGSWLTVV.

In nucleotides, the CDR3 is TGCGCCAGCAAACTAGCGCTTTTCCAAGAGACCCAGTACTTC. Encoded protein: CASKLALFQETQYF. This chain joins TRBV10-2 and TRBJ2-5; TRBD2 matches at 7 bases. Trimming took 7 bases from V and 1 from J; bases not matched to a gene: 6. CDR1 is WSHSY and CDR2 is SAAADI in the germline V gene. The CDR3 extends over 14 amino acids.

The chain combines TRBV2 with TRBJ1-6, with a tentative D call TRBD1 (5 bases). CDR3 length: 12 residues. Trimming removed 11 bases from V and 6 bases from J, with 11 bases in between. Germline CDR1 is SNHLY and CDR2 is FYNNEI. CDR3 sequence reads: CAWGGTNSPLHF. CDR3 coding DNA: TGTGCCTGGGGGGGGACTAATTCACCCCTCCACTTT.

The chain is built from TRBV13 and TRBJ2-1, with 14 nucleotides matching TRBD2. Germline CDR1 and CDR2: PRHDT and FYEKMQ (reference sequence). The CDR3 covers 17 residues. The V gene end was trimmed by 3 bases and the J gene end by 3 bases; junction bases not matched to a gene: 4. Written as DNA, the CDR3 is TGTGCCAGCAGCTTGGGGACTAGCGGGAGTTACTACAATGAGCAGTTCTTC. This sequence encodes CASSLGTSGSYYNEQFF.

J is TRBJ2-5 and V is TRBV12-5; 8 bases fit TRBD1. This CDR3 spans 17 amino acids. With V trimmed by 4 bases and J by 4 bases, 14 bases remained unmatched. CDR1 is LGHNT, CDR2 FRNRAP, per germline. CDR3 residues: CASGSILNGQGGETQYF. CDR3 nucleotides: TGTGCTAGTGGTTCGATACTAAATGGACAGGGAGGAGAGACCCAGTACTTC.

This clone was seen only a few times. The V and J genes are TRBV5-6 and TRBJ1-2; 7 bases are shared with TRBD1. J was trimmed by 0 bases and V by 1 base; bases with no gene match: 6. The germline V gene has CDR1 SGHDT and CDR2 YYEEEE. This CDR3 region has 16 residues. The CDR3, as DNA: TGTGCCAGCAGCTTGAGACAGGGAGGTACTAACTATGGCTACACCTTC. Amino acid sequence: CASSLRQGGTNYGYTF.

The genes are TRBV15 and TRBJ1-1; D is unclear. Germline-derived CDR1 and CDR2 are LNHNV and YYDKDF (reference sequence). The CDR3 sequence is 14 residues long. The V gene lost 0 bases and the J gene lost 0 bases, with 5 bases spanning the gap. This CDR3 reads CATSRDRMNTEAFF. CDR3 DNA sequence: TGTGCCACCAGCAGAGATCGTATGAACACTGAAGCTTTCTTT.

V is TRBV2 and J is TRBJ1-4; no clear D gene. CDR3 size: 12 residues. Trimming took off 0 bases at V and 13 bases at J, with 9 bases between the two ends. Germline V CDR1 and CDR2: SNHLY, FYNNEI. In DNA, the CDR3 is TGTGCCAGCAGTGAAGCTGGGCGTACACTGTTTTTT. Translated, it gives CASSEAGRTLFF.

The chain uses TRBV18 and TRBJ2-1; 14 nucleotides match TRBD2. Per germline, CDR1 KGHSH and CDR2 LQKENI. V lost 4 bases to trimming and J lost 10 bases; unmatched junction nucleotides: 12. This CDR3 has 17 residues. CDR3 residues: CASSLPTTSGGGREQFF. In nucleotides, the CDR3 is TGTGCCAGCTCACTTCCCACGACTAGCGGGGGGGGTCGGGAGCAGTTCTTC. Together with reference TRBV18 and TRBJ2-1, the CDR3 gives the full variable domain: NAGVMQNPRHLVRRRGQEARLRCSPMKGHSHVYWYRQLPEEGLKFMVYLQKENIIDESGMPKERFSAEFPKEGPSILRIQQVVRGDSAAYFCASSLPTTSGGGREQFFGPGTRLTVL.

The rearrangement uses TRBV27 and TRBJ1-2; D remains unclear. Trimming shortened V by 3 bases and J by 3 bases, and 8 bases separated the two germline ends. The CDR3 loop spans 13 amino acids. Germline CDR1 reads MNHEY; CDR2 reads SMNVEV (reference sequence). CDR3 nucleotides: TGTGCCAGCAGTTTTCGGAGCCACTATGGCTACACCTTC. Protein sequence: CASSFRSHYGYTF.

The chain is built from TRBV7-9 and TRBJ1-2; 10 positions match TRBD1. Germline V gives CDR1 SEHNR, CDR2 FQNEAQ (reference sequence). V gave up 3 bases and J gave up 4 bases; unmatched junction bases: 5. This CDR3 is 15 amino acids long. As DNA, the CDR3 is TGTGCCAGCAGCTTCTGGACAGGGGGAACCTATGGCTACACCTTC. The encoded protein is CASSFWTGGTYGYTF.

This chain links TRBV27 with TRBJ1-2; TRBD1 aligns across 11 bases. The CDR3 totals 17 residues. Per the germline V gene, CDR1 is MNHEY and CDR2 is SMNVEV (reference sequence). V was pared by 0 bases and J by 4 bases, with 7 bases of the junction left unmatched. CDR3 DNA: TGTGCCAGCAGTTTATCGAGCGGACAGGGGGCTGGCTATGGCTACACCTTC. Its translation is CASSLSSGQGAGYGYTF.

This clone was found a few times. The rearrangement joins TRBV30 to TRBJ1-5; the match to TRBD1 covers 8 bases. The CDR3 loop spans 15 amino acids. CDR1 and CDR2 from the germline V gene are GTSNPN and SVGIG (reference sequence). After removal of 5 bases from V and 5 bases from J, the junction contained 11 bases not matched to a gene. The CDR3 DNA reads TGTGCCTGGTCACTCAGGGGGCTGTATGATCAGCCCCAGCATTTT. Translating gives CAWSLRGLYDQPQHF.

The chain has TRBV27 and TRBJ1-5; D remains ambiguous. With 3 bases removed from V and 4 bases from J, the gap between germline ends came to 10 bases. CDR3 length equals 14 residues. Germline CDR1 is MNHEY and CDR2 is SMNVEV (reference sequence). In nucleotides, the CDR3 is TGTGCCAGCAGTTTGAGGGCTGTGAATCAGCCCCAGCATTTT. Amino acids: CASSLRAVNQPQHF.

This chain uses TRBV5-1 with TRBJ2-3, with 9 nucleotides matching TRBD2. Per germline, CDR1 SGHRS and CDR2 YFSETQ. CDR3 length equals 17 residues. J gave up 3 bases and V 0 bases, and 8 bases lay outside the gene matches. In DNA, the CDR3 is TGCGCCAGCAGCTTGGAGGTAGCGGGAGTTGGAACAGATACGCAGTATTTT. Translation: CASSLEVAGVGTDTQYF.

This clone appeared once. V usage is TRBV4-1 and J usage is TRBJ2-5, with a tentative D call TRBD1 (5 bases). This CDR3 is built from 15 residues. V dropped 0 bases and J dropped 5 bases, with 13 bases sitting between them. Looked up from germline, CDR1 is MGHRA and CDR2 is YSYEKL. The CDR3 DNA is TGCGCCAGCAGCCAAGAAGTCAGGGTTCCGGAGACCCAGTACTTC. Translated, it gives CASSQEVRVPETQYF.

This rearrangement joins TRBV29-1 to TRBJ2-7, with 10 bases that match TRBD2. The ends lost 3 bases at V and 0 bases at J; junction bases unmatched: 20. Germline V gene lookup returns CDR1 SQVTM and CDR2 ANQGSEA. The CDR3 has 20 residues. CDR3: CSVEEAPGSGRHLSSYEQYF. The CDR3 nucleotides are TGCAGCGTTGAGGAGGCCCCGGGTAGCGGGAGGCACTTGTCCTCCTACGAGCAGTACTTC.

The chain employs TRBV7-2 and TRBJ2-7; D is possibly TRBD2 (5 bases). V lost 0 bases to trimming and J lost 6 bases, with 15 bases between them. Germline-derived CDR1 and CDR2 are SGHTA and FQGNSA. The CDR3 has 15 amino acids. The CDR3 bases are TGTGCCAGCAGCTTAGCGCAAGGGAGCTGGAGCGAGCAGTACTTC. As protein: CASSLAQGSWSEQYF.

This sequence joins TRBV6-5 and TRBJ1-1, with a weak D call TRBD1 (5 bases). V was clipped by 6 bases and J by 2 bases, with 10 bases between them. The CDR3 covers 13 residues. Germline CDR1 reads MNHEY; CDR2 reads SVGAGI. CDR3 amino acids: CASSKTENTEAFF. DNA of the CDR3: TGTGCCAGCAGCAAGACAGAAAACACTGAAGCTTTCTTT.

In DNA, the CDR3 is TGTGCCAGCAGCCAATCATACGGACAGGGTGGTACAGCCCAGCATTTT. Translated: CASSQSYGQGGTAQHF. The rearrangement links TRBV5-5 to TRBJ1-5; 8 nucleotides agree with TRBD1. Trimming removed 4 bases from V and 11 bases from J; junction bases left unmatched: 17. Germline CDR1 is SGHKS and CDR2 is YYEKEE (reference sequence). CDR3 length: 16 amino acids.

CDR3 nucleotide sequence: TGCGCCAGCAGCTTGAGGGAGACTGGCGCAGATACGCAGTATTTT. Residues: CASSLRETGADTQYF. The chain recombines TRBV5-1 with TRBJ2-3, with D possibly TRBD2 on 5 matching bases. V was trimmed by 1 base and J by 4 bases, leaving 13 bases between them. Germline CDR1 is SGHRS and CDR2 is YFSETQ. This CDR3 has 15 residues. Drawing the rest from reference TRBV5-1 and TRBJ2-3, the complete variable domain is KAGVTQTPRYLIKTRGQQVTLSCSPISGHRSVSWYQQTPGQGLQFLFEYFSETQRNKGNFPGRFSGRQFSNSRSEMNVSTLELGDSALYLCASSLRETGADTQYFGPGTRLTVL.

The chain employs TRBV4-1 and TRBJ2-5; the D gene is possibly TRBD2 (5 bases). With the DNA end fitting TRBJ2-7 better, the J assignment may be wrong. Germline V gene lookup returns CDR1 MGHRA and CDR2 YSYEKL. The CDR3 consists of 14 residues. CDR3: CASSQGPASIEQYF. CDR3 sequence (DNA): TGCGCCAGCAGCCAAGGACCAGCTAGCATCGAGCAGTACTTC.